These 8 T cell receptor beta chains were sequenced from one sample in a study of T cell repertoires in cytomegalovirus infection. TCRdb analysed the reads with MiXCR anew, one entry per CDR3 protein. The sample shows roughly 920,000 distinct CDR3 sequences, 31% of them seen only once. Which antigens these TCRs recognize remains unknown. This material consisted of cultured CD8+ T cells from PBMCs, taken from culture after CMV antigen stimulation. The receptors originated from a human donor in good health (CMV status not recorded). Some clones in this sample may be carry-over from other donors' samples.

The V gene is TRBV5-4, the J gene TRBJ2-3; perhaps TRBD1 as D (5 bases). CDR3 length equals 15 residues. V shed 0 bases and J shed 4 bases, with 12 bases lying between them. Per germline, CDR1 SGHNT and CDR2 YYREEE (reference sequence). This CDR3 reads CASSLGDSSSDTQYF. CDR3 bases: TGTGCCAGCAGCTTGGGAGACAGCTCATCAGATACGCAGTATTTT.

This clonotype was detected only a few times. The chain uses TRBV5-1 and TRBJ2-7; D gene ambiguous. The CDR3 consists of 12 residues. The germline V gene has CDR1 SGHRS and CDR2 YFSETQ. With 2 bases removed from V and 5 bases from J, the gap between germline ends came to 8 bases. The CDR3, as DNA: TGCGCCAGCAGCTTCCGGACCAACGAGCAGTACGTC. This codes for CASSFRTNEQYV.

This clonotype has only a few counts. The chain is built from TRBV10-3 and TRBJ1-1; weak D call: TRBD1 (5 bases). CDR3 length: 12 amino acids. V lost 11 bases to trimming and J lost 3 bases, with 13 bases between them. Germline-derived CDR1 and CDR2 are ENHRY and SYGVKD. Written as DNA, the CDR3 is TGTGCCGTCACAGGTTTATACACTGAAGCTTTCTTT. Protein sequence: CAVTGLYTEAFF.

This clonotype was found a few times. The V and J genes are TRBV19 and TRBJ2-7, with 14 bases matching TRBD2. The CDR3 loop spans 14 amino acids. CDR1 and CDR2 (germline): LNHDA, SQIVND (reference sequence). The V gene end was trimmed by 6 bases and the J gene end by 10 bases; junction bases not matched to a gene: 8. CDR3 DNA: TGTGCCAGTAGCCGTCCCGGGACTAGCGGGGGTCAGTACGTC. This encodes CASSRPGTSGGQYV.

This sequence joins TRBV4-1 and TRBJ2-3; tentative D call: TRBD2 (6 bases). This CDR3 is 16 amino acids long. V was shortened by 0 bases and J by 2 bases, with 12 bases between the two germline ends. CDR1 is MGHRA, CDR2 YSYEKL, per germline. The chain's CDR3 is CASSQEEGSVTDTQYF. The CDR3 region has the DNA TGCGCCAGCAGCCAAGAGGAGGGGTCAGTCACAGATACGCAGTATTTT.

The table lists this clonotype with a few counts. This rearrangement joins TRBV12-3 or TRBV12-4 to TRBJ1-4; TRBD1 is a possible D gene (5 bases). The CDR3 sequence is 13 residues long. Trimming removed 6 bases at V and 8 bases at J, with 13 bases between. The CDR3 here is CASRPGRDEKLFF. The CDR3 DNA reads TGTGCCAGCAGGCCGGGCAGGGACGAAAAACTGTTTTTT.

The chain carries TRBV9 and TRBJ1-1; tentatively, D is TRBD1 (5 bases). Germline V gene data show CDR1 as SGDLS and CDR2 as YYNGEE. The CDR3 covers 14 residues. V shed 4 bases and J shed 1 base, with 11 bases lying between them. CDR3 coding DNA: TGTGCCAGCAGCCGACGGGACCAGAACACTGAAGCTTTCTTT. Its protein is CASSRRDQNTEAFF.

This clonotype has a count of ten or more. The CDR3 sequence is CASSFYVRAGGPRGTDTQYF. CDR3 bases: TGTGCCAGCAGCTTTTACGTCCGGGCGGGGGGGCCGAGGGGCACAGATACGCAGTATTTT. The chain links TRBV7-8 to TRBJ2-3, with TRBD2 matching 9 bases. The V and J ends lost 3 bases and 1 base, in that order; junction bases with no gene match: 17. CDR1 SGHVS and CDR2 FQNEAQ come from the germline V gene. The CDR3 spans 20 residues.